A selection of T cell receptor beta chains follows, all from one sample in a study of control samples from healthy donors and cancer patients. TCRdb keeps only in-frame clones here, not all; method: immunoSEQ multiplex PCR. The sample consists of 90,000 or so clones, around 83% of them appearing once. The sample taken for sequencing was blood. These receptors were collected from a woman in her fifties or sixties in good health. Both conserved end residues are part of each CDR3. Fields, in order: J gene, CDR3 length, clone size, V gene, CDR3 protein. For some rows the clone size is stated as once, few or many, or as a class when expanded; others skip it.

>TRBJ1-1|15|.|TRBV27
CASSLLQGGNTEAFF
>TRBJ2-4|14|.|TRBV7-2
CASSWRESKNIQYF
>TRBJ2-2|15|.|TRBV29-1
CSAAYGTGNTGELFF
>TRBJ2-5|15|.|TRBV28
CASSGGLAGKITQYF
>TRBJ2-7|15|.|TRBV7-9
CASSLGTAAGYEQYF
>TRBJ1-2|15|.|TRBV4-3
CASSQTTQGWDGYTF
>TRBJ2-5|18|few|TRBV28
CASSSNRLAGVPKETQYF
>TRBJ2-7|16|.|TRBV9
CASSPERQGNSYEQYF
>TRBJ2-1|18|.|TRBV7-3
CASSPSGTSGGGYNEQFF
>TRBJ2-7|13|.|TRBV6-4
CATPGRIRYEQYF
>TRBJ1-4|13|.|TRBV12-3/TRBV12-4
CASSLKEGVKLFF
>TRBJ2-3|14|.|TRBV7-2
CASSLTGGVDTQYF
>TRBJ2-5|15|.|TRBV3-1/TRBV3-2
CASSPSLPGQETQYF
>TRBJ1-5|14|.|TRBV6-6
CASRHRDSNQPQHF
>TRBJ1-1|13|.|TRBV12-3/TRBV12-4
CASSFRQTTEAFF
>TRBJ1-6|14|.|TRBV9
CASSLGQVVSPLHF
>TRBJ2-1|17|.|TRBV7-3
CASSSTPGLAVNNEQFF
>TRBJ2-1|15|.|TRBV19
CASSIGGGRINEQFF
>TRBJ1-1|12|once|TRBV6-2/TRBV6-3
CASSHGQGHINF
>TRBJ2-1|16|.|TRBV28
CASSPSGSYGANEQFF
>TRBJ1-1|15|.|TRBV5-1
CASSFRGGGETEAFF
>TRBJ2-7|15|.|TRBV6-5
CASTSGSSATYEQYF
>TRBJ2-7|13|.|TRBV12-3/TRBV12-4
CANSLGLVYEQYF
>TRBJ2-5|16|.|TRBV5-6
CASSNLLRGGQETQYF
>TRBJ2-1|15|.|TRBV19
CASSISIARGYEQFF
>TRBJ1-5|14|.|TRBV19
CASTTQGEIQPQHF
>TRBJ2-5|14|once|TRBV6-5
CASIRPGPLETQYF
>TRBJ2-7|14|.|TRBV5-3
CARSYFSGVYEQYF
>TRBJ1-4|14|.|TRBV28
CASSPGGIDEKLFF
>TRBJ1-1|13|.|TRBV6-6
CASSYVGGTEAFF
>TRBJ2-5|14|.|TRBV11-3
CASSPGDLGETQYF
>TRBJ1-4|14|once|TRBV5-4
CASSPGQENEKLFF
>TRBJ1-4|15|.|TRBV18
CASSPQSQGPEKLFF
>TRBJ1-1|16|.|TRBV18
CASSPPGTARNTEAFF
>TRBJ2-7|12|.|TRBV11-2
CASSPTSGRKYF
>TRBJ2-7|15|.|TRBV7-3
CASSLAGASSYEQYF
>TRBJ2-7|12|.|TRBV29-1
CSVVAPIWEQYF
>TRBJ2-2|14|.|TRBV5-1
CASSPVPNTGELFF
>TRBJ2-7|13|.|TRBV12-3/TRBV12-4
CASSLAGLEEQYF
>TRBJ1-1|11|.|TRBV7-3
CASSFLTEAFF
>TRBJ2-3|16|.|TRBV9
CASSVATGGITDTQYF
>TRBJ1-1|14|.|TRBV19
CASSTNPLNTEAFF
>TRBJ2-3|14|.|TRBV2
CASRRGQGPDTQYF
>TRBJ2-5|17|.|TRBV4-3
CASSQGLAGGRGETQYF
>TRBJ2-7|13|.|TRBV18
CASSSRGEAEQYF
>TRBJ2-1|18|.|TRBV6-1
CASSERLAGGRPDNEQFF
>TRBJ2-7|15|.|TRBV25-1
CASSEPGTGGYEQYF
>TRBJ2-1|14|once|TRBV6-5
CASTQVATNNEQFF
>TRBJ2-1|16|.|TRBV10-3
CAIGDLDLSSYNEQFF
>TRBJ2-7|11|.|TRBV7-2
CASSLAAGLYF
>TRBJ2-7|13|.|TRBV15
CATSPTGFGEQYF
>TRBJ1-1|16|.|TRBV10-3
CAISENLGQVGTEAFF
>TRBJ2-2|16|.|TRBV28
CASSLGTGNLPGELFF